One and the same sample provided the 5 T cell receptor beta chains below, sequenced in a study of control samples from healthy donors and cancer patients. The protocol was immunoSEQ multiplex PCR, while the TCRdb copy is restricted to in-frame clones and leaves out a portion. This table holds some 87,000 clones, 91% found once. Sequenced sample: blood. The receptor set was obtained from a man between 25 and 39 years old in good health.

The V gene is TRBV14, the J gene TRBJ2-7, with 8 nucleotides matching TRBD1. J lost 6 bases, V lost 5 bases, and 12 bases had no gene match. The CDR3 covers 15 residues. Germline CDR1 reads SGHDN; CDR2 reads FVKESK. The DNA of the CDR3 is TGTGCCAGCAGCGTACGCGGACAGGGAAAGAGCGAGCAGTACTTC. Translated: CASSVRGQGKSEQYF. The full variable domain, completed using reference TRBV14 and TRBJ2-7, is EAGVTQFPSHSVIEKGQTVTLRCDPISGHDNLYWYRRVMGKEIKFLLHFVKESKQDESGMPNNRFLAERTGGTYSTLKVQPAELEDSGVYFCASSVRGQGKSEQYFGPGTRLTVT.

The chain couples TRBV4-1 to TRBJ2-1; D gene uncertain. The V end was cut by 0 bases, the J end by 5 bases, with 8 bases between. The CDR3 is made up of 14 amino acids. CDR1 and CDR2 from the germline V gene are MGHRA and YSYEKL. This chain's CDR3 is CASSQDRQDNEQFF. DNA of the CDR3: TGCGCCAGCAGCCAAGATAGGCAGGACAATGAGCAGTTCTTC.

This chain joins TRBV28 and TRBJ2-5; D gene uncertain. Trimming left V 3 bases short and J 5 bases short, with 10 bases between. This CDR3 comprises 13 residues. Germline CDR1 is MDHEN and CDR2 is SYDVKM. CDR3 sequence (DNA): TGTGCCAGCAGTTTTCCCAGTAGGGAGACCCAGTACTTC. This encodes CASSFPSRETQYF. Together with reference TRBV28 and TRBJ2-5, the CDR3 gives the full variable domain: DVKVTQSSRYLVKRTGEKVFLECVQDMDHENMFWYRQDPGLGLRLIYFSYDVKMKEKGDIPEGYSVSREKKERFSLILESASTNQTSMYLCASSFPSRETQYFGPGTRLLVL.

The chain joins TRBV27 to TRBJ1-2, with 8 nucleotides matching TRBD1. Germline lookup yields CDR1 MNHEY and CDR2 SMNVEV (reference sequence). Trimming cost V 6 bases and J 4 bases; bases outside gene matches: 4. This CDR3 comprises 13 residues. CDR3 sequence (DNA): TGTGCCAGCAGCTCAGACAGGGGCTATGGCTACACCTTC. Residues: CASSSDRGYGYTF.

This chain connects TRBV14 to TRBJ1-2; D call uncertain. The V end was cut by 1 base, the J end by 2 bases, with 2 bases between. Germline V gene data show CDR1 as SGHDN and CDR2 as FVKESK. The CDR3 extends over 12 amino acids. The CDR3 here is CASSQANYGYTF. The CDR3 nucleotides are TGTGCCAGCAGCCAAGCCAACTATGGCTACACCTTC.